The 10 T cell receptor beta chains below all came from one sample that was sequenced in a study of molecular identifiers for immune sequencing clone quantification. MiXCR was run by TCRdb on the PCR reads, yielding one entry per CDR3 protein. The table includes about 630,000 distinct CDR3 sequences, about 25% detected once. Sequenced material: naive CD8+ T cells from blood, with Jurkat cell RNA spiked in. Subset: FACS-sorted CD8+CD4-CCR7+CD45RA+ naive T cells. These receptors came from a human donor in good health. Some libraries in this study had Jurkat cell RNA spiked in.

In regard to this clonotype: This CDR3 fails to terminate in the conserved phenylalanine or tryptophan, so it likely reflects a read error. The V and J genes are TRBV10-3 and TRBJ2-7; unclear D gene. CDR3 length: 11 residues. CDR1 and CDR2 (germline): ENHRY, SYGVKD. V was clipped by 0 bases and J by 5 bases, with 2 bases between them. The chain's CDR3 is CAISESHEQYS. CDR3 in DNA: TGTGCCATCAGTGAGTCCCACGAGCAGTACTCC.

This clonotype occurred a few times. The chain is built from TRBV2 and TRBJ1-3, with D possibly TRBD1 on 5 matching bases. V gave up 6 bases and J gave up 2 bases, with 11 bases separating them. CDR3 size: 14 residues. Germline loops: CDR1 SNHLY, CDR2 FYNNEI. CDR3 coding DNA: TGTGCCAGCAGGAAGGGGCTTACTGGAAACACCATATATTTT. It is translated as CASRKGLTGNTIYF.

This clonotype was detected a few times. DNA of the CDR3: TGCGCCAGCAGTCTAGCCAGGGACGGTTCTGGAAACACCATATATTTT. Amino acid sequence: CASSLARDGSGNTIYF. This chain connects TRBV4-3 to TRBJ1-3, with a possible D match to TRBD1 (5 bases). The CDR3 sequence is 16 residues long. CDR1 is LGHNA and CDR2 is YSLEER in the germline V gene. V dropped 6 bases and J dropped 1 base, with 16 bases sitting between them.

This clonotype was counted ten times or more. The chain employs TRBV28 and TRBJ2-7; 7 bases agree with TRBD2. V was pared by 6 bases and J by 4 bases, with 12 bases of the junction left unmatched. Germline V gene lookup returns CDR1 MDHEN and CDR2 SYDVKM. This CDR3 contains 15 residues. The CDR3 loop reads CASSPTGGSWYEQYF. Here the CDR3 DNA reads TGTGCCAGCAGCCCCACCGGCGGGAGCTGGTACGAGCAGTACTTC.

This clonotype has a count of ten or more. The chain recombines TRBV4-2 with TRBJ2-7, with 9 bases identical to TRBD2. The junction had 10 bases not matched to a gene; V was cut back by 4 bases and J by 6 bases. Germline V CDR1 and CDR2: LGHNA, YNFKEQ. The CDR3 loop spans 15 amino acids. DNA of the CDR3: TGTGCCAGCAGCCCACCGACTAGCGGTGAAGTCGAGCAGTACTTC. Residues: CASSPPTSGEVEQYF.

This rearrangement joins TRBV11-2 to TRBJ2-1; no clear D. V lost 1 base and J 2 bases, leaving 12 bases between the germline ends. Germline V lookup: CDR1 SGHAT, CDR2 FQNNGV. CDR3 length: 16 residues. CDR3 region: CASSLGLANPYNEQFF. As DNA, the CDR3 is TGTGCCAGCAGCTTAGGCCTCGCGAACCCCTACAATGAGCAGTTCTTC.

The table lists this clonotype with a few counts. The chain's CDR3 is CASSPIETYQPQHF. The CDR3 DNA reads as TGTGCCAGCAGTCCTATTGAGACGTATCAGCCCCAGCATTTT. The chain recombines TRBV27 with TRBJ1-5, with unresolved D. Germline V gene lookup returns CDR1 MNHEY and CDR2 SMNVEV (reference sequence). The CDR3 length is 14 residues. Trimming took off 5 bases at V and 5 bases at J, with 13 bases between the two ends.

The V and J genes are TRBV15 and TRBJ2-1; perhaps TRBD1 as D (6 bases). This CDR3 contains 18 residues. CDR1 LNHNV and CDR2 YYDKDF come from the germline V gene (reference sequence). Deletions cut 3 bases from V and 7 bases from J, with 25 bases between. CDR3 nucleotide sequence: TGTGCCACCAGCAGCCTACCAGGGGTGCCAACAATGAGGAATGAGCAGTTCTTC. Translation gives CATSSLPGVPTMRNEQFF.

The sample holds a few counts of this clonotype. The chain has TRBV4-1 and TRBJ1-3, with D maybe TRBD1 (6 bases). Germline CDR1 MGHRA, CDR2 YSYEKL. Trimming shortened V by 2 bases and J by 7 bases, and 27 bases separated the two germline ends. This CDR3 is 19 amino acids long. The CDR3, as DNA: TGCGCCAGCAGCCAACCGGGGGCGATTGCCTCTCTTGTGGGGAACACCATATATTTT. As protein: CASSQPGAIASLVGNTIYF.

This clonotype was detected only a few times. The V call is TRBV12-3 or TRBV12-4, the J call TRBJ1-3, with D uncertain. This CDR3 contains 15 residues. V lost 4 bases and J 0 bases, leaving 10 bases between the germline ends. For the CDR3, the DNA is TGTGCCAGCAGTTCCCCAGGATTCTCTGGAAACACCATATATTTT. Translated: CASSSPGFSGNTIYF.